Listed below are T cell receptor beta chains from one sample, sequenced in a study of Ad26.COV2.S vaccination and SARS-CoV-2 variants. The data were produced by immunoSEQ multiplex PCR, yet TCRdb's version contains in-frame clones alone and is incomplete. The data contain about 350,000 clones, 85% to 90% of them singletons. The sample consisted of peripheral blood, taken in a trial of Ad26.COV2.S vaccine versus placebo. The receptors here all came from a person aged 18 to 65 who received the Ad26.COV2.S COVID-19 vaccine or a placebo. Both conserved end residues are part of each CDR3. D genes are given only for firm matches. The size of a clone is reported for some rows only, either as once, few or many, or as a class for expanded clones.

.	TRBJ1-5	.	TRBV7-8	CASSPAIETGVNQPQHF	TGTGCCAGCAGCCCCGCTATAGAAACAGGCGTCAATCAGCCCCAGCATTTT
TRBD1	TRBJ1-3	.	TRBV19	CASSIRRSGGTENTIYF	TGTGCCAGTAGTATTCGCCGGTCAGGGGGCACCGAGAACACCATATATTTT
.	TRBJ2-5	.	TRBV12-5	CASGGGGQNQETQYF	TGTGCTAGTGGTGGGGGGGGACAGAACCAAGAGACCCAGTACTTC
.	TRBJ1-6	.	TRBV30	CAFRDNYNSPLHF	TGTGCCTTCCGGGACAACTATAATTCACCCCTCCACTTT
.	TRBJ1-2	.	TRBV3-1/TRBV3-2	CASSPGAGSYGYTF	TGTGCCAGCAGCCCGGGGGCAGGTTCCTATGGCTACACCTTC
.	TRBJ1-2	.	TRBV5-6	CASSLVQGDGYTF	TGTGCCAGCAGCTTGGTACAGGGCGATGGCTACACCTTC
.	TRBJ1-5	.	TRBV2	CASSVESNQPQHF	TGTGCCAGCAGTGTAGAGAGCAATCAGCCCCAGCATTTT
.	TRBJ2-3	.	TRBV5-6	CASSSGTDTQYF	TGTGCCAGCAGCTCCGGTACAGATACGCAGTATTTT
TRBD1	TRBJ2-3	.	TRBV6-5	CASRRDRGQTDTQYF	TGTGCCAGCAGGAGGGACAGGGGACAGACAGATACGCAGTATTTT
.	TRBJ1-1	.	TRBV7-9	CASSPDHRDEAFF	TGTGCCAGCAGCCCCGATCACAGGGATGAAGCTTTCTTT
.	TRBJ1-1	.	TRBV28	CASSLAGQPTEAFF	TGTGCCAGCAGTTTAGCGGGGCAACCTACTGAAGCTTTCTTT
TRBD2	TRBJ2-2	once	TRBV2	CASSGGLAGGRTGELFF	TGTGCCAGCAGTGGAGGACTAGCGGGAGGTCGGACCGGGGAGCTGTTTTTT
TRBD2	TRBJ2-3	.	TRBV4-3	CASSHGRLAGMTDTQYF	TGCGCCAGCAGCCACGGAAGACTAGCGGGGATGACAGATACGCAGTATTTT
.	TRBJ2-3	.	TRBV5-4	CASSLFWAHTDTQYF	TGTGCCAGCAGCTTATTCTGGGCACACACAGATACGCAGTATTTT
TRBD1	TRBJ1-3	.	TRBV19	CASIPNRGLLGNTIYF	TGTGCCAGTATTCCCAACAGGGGGCTACTTGGAAACACCATATATTTT
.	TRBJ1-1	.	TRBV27	CASRPNMINTEAFF	TGTGCCAGCAGACCCAACATGATAAACACTGAAGCTTTCTTT
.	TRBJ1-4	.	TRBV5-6	CASSLGPDGVLVGEKLFF	TGTGCCAGCAGCCTGGGCCCAGACGGAGTCTTAGTGGGTGAAAAACTGTTTTTT
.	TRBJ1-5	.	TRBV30	CAWSVGGNQPQHF	TGTGCCTGGAGTGTAGGTGGGAACCAGCCCCAGCATTTT
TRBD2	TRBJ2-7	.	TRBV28	CASRLAGAHEQYF	TGTGCCAGCAGGTTAGCGGGAGCCCACGAGCAGTACTTC
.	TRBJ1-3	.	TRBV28	CASSALRGSGNTIYF	TGTGCCAGCAGTGCATTAAGGGGCTCTGGAAACACCATATATTTT
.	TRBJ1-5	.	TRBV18	CASSPGAHQPQHF	TGTGCCAGCTCACCAGGGGCTCATCAGCCCCAGCATTTT
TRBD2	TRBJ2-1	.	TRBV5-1	CASSLLAGGRKEQFF	TGCGCCAGCAGCCTACTAGCGGGAGGGCGGAAAGAGCAGTTCTTC
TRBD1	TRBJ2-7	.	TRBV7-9	CASRYVGTGIDEQYF	TGTGCCAGCAGGTACGTCGGGACAGGCATCGACGAGCAGTACTTC
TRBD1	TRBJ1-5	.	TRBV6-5	CASSKDRVSNQPQHF	TGTGCCAGCAGCAAAGACAGGGTTAGCAATCAGCCCCAGCATTTT
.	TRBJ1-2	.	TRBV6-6	CASSRDTAYGYTF	TGTGCCAGCAGTCGGGACACCGCCTATGGCTACACCTTC
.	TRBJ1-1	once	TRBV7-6	CASSPGGMNTEAFF	TGTGCCAGCAGCCCCGGGGGGATGAACACTGAAGCTTTCTTT
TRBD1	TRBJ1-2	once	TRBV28	CASSSRDSYGYTF	TGTGCCAGCAGCTCACGGGACAGCTATGGCTACACCTTC
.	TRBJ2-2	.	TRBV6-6	CASSPPLREDPTGELFF	TGTGCCAGCAGTCCCCCTCTGCGTGAGGATCCCACCGGGGAGCTGTTTTTT
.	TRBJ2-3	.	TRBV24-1	CATSDLPGDTQYF	TGTGCCACCAGTGATTTGCCCGGGGATACGCAGTATTTT
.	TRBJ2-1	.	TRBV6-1	CASSGGHLETYNEQFF	TGTGCCAGCAGTGGGGGACATCTAGAAACCTACAATGAGCAGTTCTTC
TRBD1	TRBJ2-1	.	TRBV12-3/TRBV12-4	CASRDRGDNEQFF	TGTGCCAGCAGAGACAGGGGCGACAATGAGCAGTTCTTC
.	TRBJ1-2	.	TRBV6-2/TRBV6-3	CASTYRMGGGYTF	TGTGCCAGCACTTACAGAATGGGAGGGGGCTACACCTTC
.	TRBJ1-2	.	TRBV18	CASSGGYGYTF	TGTGCCAGCTCGGGAGGGTACGGCTACACCTTC
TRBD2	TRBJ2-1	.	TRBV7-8	CASSFQTSGGAEQFF	TGTGCCAGCAGCTTCCAGACTAGCGGGGGGGCTGAGCAGTTCTTC
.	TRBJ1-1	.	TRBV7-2	CASSLGPEAEAFF	TGTGCCAGCAGCTTAGGGCCTGAAGCTGAAGCTTTCTTT
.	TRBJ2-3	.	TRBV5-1	CASSSAASSTSTDTQYF	TGCGCCAGCAGCTCGGCCGCGTCATCTACTAGCACAGATACGCAGTATTTT
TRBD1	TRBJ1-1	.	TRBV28	CASSSGVAGGLNTEAFF	TGTGCCAGCAGTTCCGGGGTGGCAGGGGGTCTGAACACTGAAGCTTTCTTT
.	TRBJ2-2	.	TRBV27	CASSLTGLLAGELFF	TGTGCCAGCAGTTTAACGGGACTGCTCGCCGGGGAGCTGTTTTTT
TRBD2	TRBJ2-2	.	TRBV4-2	CASSPPHVGEGTGELFF	TGTGCCAGCAGCCCTCCTCACGTGGGGGAGGGCACCGGGGAGCTGTTTTTT
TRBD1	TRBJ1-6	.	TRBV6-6	CASSRDSIGNSPLHF	TGTGCCAGCAGCCGGGACAGCATCGGGAATTCACCCCTCCACTTT
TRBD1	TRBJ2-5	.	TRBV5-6	CASSSTGVETQYF	TGTGCCAGCAGCTCGACAGGGGTTGAGACCCAGTACTTC
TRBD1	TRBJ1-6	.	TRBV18	CASSPGQGLNSPLHF	TGTGCCAGCTCACCAGGACAGGGACTTAATTCACCCCTCCACTTT
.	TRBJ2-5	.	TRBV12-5	CASVQQETQYF	TGTGCTAGTGTTCAGCAAGAGACCCAGTACTTC
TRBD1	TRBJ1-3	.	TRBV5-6	CASSLTGAGNTIYF	TGTGCCAGCAGCTTAACAGGGGCCGGGAACACCATATATTTT
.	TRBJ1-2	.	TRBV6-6	CASINSGGMSYGYTF	TGTGCCAGCATTAATTCGGGGGGGATGTCCTATGGCTACACCTTC
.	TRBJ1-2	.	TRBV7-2	CASSLARAGSKGYTF	TGTGCCAGCAGCTTAGCAAGGGCAGGGAGTAAAGGCTACACCTTC
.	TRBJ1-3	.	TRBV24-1	CATMHRRISNSGNTIYF	TGTGCCACCATGCACAGGCGAATTTCTAACTCTGGAAACACCATATATTTT
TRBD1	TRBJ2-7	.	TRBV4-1	CASSRTGGTYEQYF	TGCGCCAGCAGTCGGACAGGGGGAACCTACGAGCAGTACTTC
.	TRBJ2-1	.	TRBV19	CASSLEIGYNEQFF	TGTGCCAGTAGTTTGGAGATCGGCTACAATGAGCAGTTCTTC
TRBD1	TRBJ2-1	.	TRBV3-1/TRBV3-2	CASSLAGTGSPEQFF	TGTGCCAGCAGCCTCGCCGGGACAGGGTCTCCGGAGCAGTTCTTC
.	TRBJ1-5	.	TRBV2	CASSEGKGSNQPQHF	TGTGCCAGCAGTGAAGGGAAAGGAAGCAATCAGCCCCAGCATTTT